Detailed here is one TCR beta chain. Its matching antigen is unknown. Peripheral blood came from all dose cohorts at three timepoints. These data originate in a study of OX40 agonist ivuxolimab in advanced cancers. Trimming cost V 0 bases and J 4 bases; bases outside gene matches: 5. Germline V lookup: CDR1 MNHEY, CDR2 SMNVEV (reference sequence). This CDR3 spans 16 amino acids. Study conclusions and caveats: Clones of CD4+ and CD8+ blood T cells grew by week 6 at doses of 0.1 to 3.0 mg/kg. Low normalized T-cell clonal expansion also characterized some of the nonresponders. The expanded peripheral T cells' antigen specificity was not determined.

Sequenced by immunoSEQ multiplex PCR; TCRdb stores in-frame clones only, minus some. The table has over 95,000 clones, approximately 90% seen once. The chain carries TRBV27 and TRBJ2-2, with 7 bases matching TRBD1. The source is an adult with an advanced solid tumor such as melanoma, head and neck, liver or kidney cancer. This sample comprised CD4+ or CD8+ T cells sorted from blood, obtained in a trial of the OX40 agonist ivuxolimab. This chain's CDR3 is CASSLSRGGSTGELFF. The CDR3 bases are TGTGCCAGCAGTTTATCGAGAGGGGGCAGCACCGGGGAGCTGTTTTTT.